Listed below are T cell receptor beta chains from one sample, sequenced in a study of cytomegalovirus exposure and HLA in healthy donors. TCRdb keeps only in-frame clones here, not all; method: immunoSEQ multiplex PCR. The sample holds about 180,000 clones, roughly 75% seen once. The specimen sequenced was PBMCs. Receptors were obtained from a woman aged 30 to 39 in good health and CMV-seronegative. CDR3s include the opening cysteine and the closing phenylalanine or tryptophan. D genes are given only for firm matches. Part of the rows lack a size; the others show once, few, many or a class for expanded clones.

v_call	clone_size	j_call	cdr3_length	d_call	cdr3_nt	cdr3_aa
TRBV19	.	TRBJ1-2	14	.	TGTGCCAGTAATTATTACGGGCGGGCATCCGGCTACACCTTC	CASNYYGRASGYTF
TRBV6-5	.	TRBJ1-1	14	TRBD1	TGTGCCAGCAGTTACAGTGCGGGACAGGGTGAAGCTTTCTTT	CASSYSAGQGEAFF
TRBV18	.	TRBJ2-7	13	.	TGTGCCAGCTCACCCCCGTATGCCTACGAGCAGTACTTC	CASSPPYAYEQYF
TRBV6-1	.	TRBJ1-1	14	.	TGTGCCAGCAGTGCCCTGGGGGCGGACACTGAAGCTTTCTTT	CASSALGADTEAFF
TRBV19	.	TRBJ1-1	13	.	TGTGCCAGTAGTATCCAGGGTAACGCTGAAGCTTTCTTT	CASSIQGNAEAFF
TRBV5-1	.	TRBJ1-5	15	TRBD1	TGCGCCAGCAGCCTCCGACAGGGGCGGGATCAGCCCCAGCATTTT	CASSLRQGRDQPQHF
TRBV5-6	.	TRBJ2-1	12	TRBD2	TGTGCCAGCAGCTTGGCGCTAGCGGTGCAGTTCTTC	CASSLALAVQFF
TRBV27	once	TRBJ2-1	15	.	TGTGCCAGCAGTTTAGGACTGACATCCTACAATGAGCAGTTCTTC	CASSLGLTSYNEQFF
TRBV18	few	TRBJ1-5	13	.	TGTGCCAGCTCACCAAATAACAATCAGCCCCAGCATTTT	CASSPNNNQPQHF
TRBV2	.	TRBJ1-5	12	.	TGTGCCAGCCAGGGAAACAATCAGCCCCAGCATTTT	CASQGNNQPQHF
TRBV4-1	.	TRBJ2-1	17	TRBD2	TGCGCCAGCAGCCAGCTCTCGACTAGCGGGGGGGGAAATGAGCAGTTCTTC	CASSQLSTSGGGNEQFF
TRBV2	.	TRBJ2-7	13	TRBD1	TGTGCCAGCAGTGGTGTGAGGGGGCTCGAGCAGTACTTC	CASSGVRGLEQYF
TRBV29-1	once	TRBJ2-4	15	TRBD1	TGCAGCGTCGACGACAGGGCGATCGGCAAAAACATTCAGTACTTC	CSVDDRAIGKNIQYF
TRBV2	.	TRBJ2-1	15	TRBD2	TGTGCCAGCAGTGATCCAGCGGGGGGGCTAAGTGAGCAGTTCTTC	CASSDPAGGLSEQFF
TRBV2	.	TRBJ1-2	14	.	TGTGCCAGCAGACCGTTTCAACAGGGCTATGGCTACACCTTC	CASRPFQQGYGYTF
TRBV30	.	TRBJ1-2	15	TRBD1	TGTGCCTGGAGTGTATTCGGGACAGGGCTCTATGGCTACACCTTC	CAWSVFGTGLYGYTF
TRBV6-6	.	TRBJ1-4	15	.	TGTGCCAGCAGTTACTTCGGACGGGGTAATGAAAAACTGTTTTTT	CASSYFGRGNEKLFF
TRBV5-1	.	TRBJ1-1	13	TRBD1	TGCGCCAGCAGCGGATTACAGGGGGCGGAAGCTTTCTTT	CASSGLQGAEAFF
TRBV19	.	TRBJ1-5	16	.	TGTGCCAGTAGTATTACGTTTACGACTTCTAGAGAGCCCCAGCATTTT	CASSITFTTSREPQHF
TRBV5-4	.	TRBJ2-3	13	.	TGTGCCAGCAGCTCCCCTAGCACAGATACGCAGTATTTT	CASSSPSTDTQYF
TRBV5-8	.	TRBJ1-2	15	TRBD1	TGTGCCAGCAGCCAACAGGGACAGGGTAACTATGGCTACACCTTC	CASSQQGQGNYGYTF
TRBV12-5	.	TRBJ2-1	13	TRBD1	TGTGCTAGTGGTTTGGTACAGGGGTTTGAGCAGTTCTTC	CASGLVQGFEQFF
TRBV11-1	.	TRBJ2-7	13	.	TGTGCCAGCAGCTTATCCGACAGCTACGAGCAGTACTTC	CASSLSDSYEQYF